This is a list of T cell receptor beta chains from one sample in a study of blood T cell repertoires in COVID-19. The assay was immunoSEQ multiplex PCR, and TCRdb's table has in-frame clones only and misses some. Of just over 300,000 clones listed, 87% are singletons. The sample taken for sequencing was PBMCs or T cells enriched from blood (not recorded which). The source of these receptors is a woman between 18 and 30 years old who had recovered from COVID-19. CDR3s include the opening cysteine and the closing phenylalanine or tryptophan. Each record gives: clone size, D gene, V gene, J gene, CDR3 protein, CDR3 DNA. The D gene is left open where the match is weak. Clone size is shown for a subset of rows, as once, few, many or a class of expanded clone.

size: few; D: TRBD2; V: TRBV9; J: TRBJ2-7; CDR3: CASSVSTYSGGRHEQYF; DNA: TGTGCCAGCAGCGTATCTACCTATAGCGGGGGTAGGCACGAGCAGTACTTC
size: NA; D: TRBD1; V: TRBV7-9; J: TRBJ2-5; CDR3: CASSLASGGLKTQYF; DNA: TGTGCCAGCAGCTTAGCGTCAGGGGGCTTGAAGACCCAGTACTTC
size: NA; D: TRBD1; V: TRBV2; J: TRBJ1-5; CDR3: CASSGERGQGQPQHF; DNA: TGTGCCAGCAGTGGGGAGAGAGGACAGGGCCAGCCCCAGCATTTT
size: NA; D: TRBD1; V: TRBV11-2; J: TRBJ1-4; CDR3: CASSLDWGQGDEKLFF; DNA: TGTGCCAGCAGCTTAGACTGGGGACAGGGGGATGAAAAACTGTTTTTT
size: few; D: NA; V: TRBV18; J: TRBJ1-3; CDR3: CASSPGASGNTIYF; DNA: TGTGCCAGCTCACCAGGGGCGTCTGGAAACACCATATATTTT
size: NA; D: TRBD1; V: TRBV3-1/TRBV3-2; J: TRBJ1-2; CDR3: CASSRALWDRRGYTF; DNA: TGTGCCAGCAGCCGTGCCTTATGGGACAGACGTGGCTACACCTTC
size: NA; D: TRBD2; V: TRBV7-9; J: TRBJ2-1; CDR3: CASSPSPLAGGTYNEQFF; DNA: TGTGCCAGCAGCCCCAGCCCCTTAGCGGGAGGGACCTACAATGAGCAGTTCTTC
size: NA; D: NA; V: TRBV11-3; J: TRBJ2-7; CDR3: CASSLGFPGDEQYF; DNA: TGTGCCAGCAGCTTAGGTTTCCCGGGGGACGAGCAGTACTTC
size: few; D: NA; V: TRBV7-6; J: TRBJ1-2; CDR3: CASSPTTENYGYTF; DNA: TGTGCCAGCAGCCCCACGACGGAGAACTATGGCTACACCTTC
size: NA; D: NA; V: TRBV4-3; J: TRBJ1-6; CDR3: CASSQSLTGNSPLHF; DNA: TGCGCCAGCAGCCAATCACTCACAGGGAATTCACCCCTCCACTTT
size: NA; D: NA; V: TRBV4-3; J: TRBJ1-2; CDR3: CASSQELRQLGYGYTF; DNA: TGCGCCAGCAGCCAAGAGCTTCGACAGTTGGGCTATGGCTACACCTTC
size: NA; D: TRBD2; V: TRBV5-1; J: TRBJ2-5; CDR3: CASSQTSEETQYF; DNA: TGCGCCAGCAGCCAAACTAGCGAGGAGACCCAGTACTTC
size: NA; D: NA; V: TRBV19; J: TRBJ1-2; CDR3: CASNRAPGEVYGYTF; DNA: TGTGCCAGCAACAGGGCCCCGGGTGAGGTCTATGGCTACACCTTC
size: NA; D: NA; V: TRBV5-5; J: TRBJ2-7; CDR3: CASSIPRGEQYF; DNA: TGTGCCAGCAGCATACCTAGGGGCGAGCAGTACTTC
size: NA; D: NA; V: TRBV7-9; J: TRBJ2-7; CDR3: CASRPNIRGGPYEQYF; DNA: TGTGCCAGCCGACCTAACATTAGAGGAGGGCCCTACGAGCAGTACTTC
size: NA; D: NA; V: TRBV27; J: TRBJ1-5; CDR3: CASSLAAGVRQPQHF; DNA: TGTGCCAGCAGTTTAGCGGCGGGGGTCCGCCAGCCCCAGCATTTT
size: once; D: TRBD2; V: TRBV28; J: TRBJ2-5; CDR3: CASSGAGLALYETQYF; DNA: TGTGCCAGCAGTGGGGCGGGACTAGCGCTCTATGAGACCCAGTACTTC
size: NA; D: NA; V: TRBV7-2; J: TRBJ1-2; CDR3: CASSPESNSYGYTF; DNA: TGTGCCAGCAGCCCCGAGTCGAACAGCTATGGCTACACCTTC
size: NA; D: NA; V: TRBV30; J: TRBJ2-7; CDR3: CAWGEHLTEQYF; DNA: TGTGCCTGGGGGGAGCACCTTACCGAGCAGTACTTC
size: NA; D: TRBD1; V: TRBV7-2; J: TRBJ2-2; CDR3: CASSFQSGTVSGELFF; DNA: TGTGCCAGCAGCTTCCAATCCGGGACAGTCTCCGGGGAGCTGTTTTTT
size: NA; D: NA; V: TRBV15; J: TRBJ1-5; CDR3: CATGPQRSNQPQHF; DNA: TGTGCCACCGGTCCCCAGAGGAGCAATCAGCCCCAGCATTTT
size: NA; D: NA; V: TRBV23-1; J: TRBJ1-2; CDR3: CASSQYVRAGYTF; DNA: TGCGCCAGCAGTCAATATGTAAGAGCTGGCTACACCTTC
size: NA; D: NA; V: TRBV27; J: TRBJ1-2; CDR3: CASGSPEGGKGYGYTF; DNA: TGTGCCAGCGGTTCTCCAGAAGGGGGAAAGGGCTATGGCTACACCTTC
size: NA; D: TRBD1; V: TRBV6-1; J: TRBJ1-1; CDR3: CASSDRDRGYTEAFF; DNA: TGTGCCAGCAGTGACCGGGACAGGGGTTACACTGAAGCTTTCTTT
size: NA; D: NA; V: TRBV12-3/TRBV12-4; J: TRBJ1-2; CDR3: CASSFTGNGYTF; DNA: TGTGCCAGCAGTTTTACCGGGAACGGCTACACCTTC
size: NA; D: NA; V: TRBV9; J: TRBJ2-5; CDR3: CASSAGIGQFQETQYF; DNA: TGTGCCAGCAGCGCCGGGATAGGGCAGTTCCAAGAGACCCAGTACTTC
size: once; D: TRBD1; V: TRBV27; J: TRBJ2-3; CDR3: CASSFRDRGHTDTQYF; DNA: TGTGCCAGCAGTTTCCGAGACAGGGGGCACACAGATACGCAGTATTTT
size: NA; D: NA; V: TRBV27; J: TRBJ1-2; CDR3: CASSLSDYGYGYTF; DNA: TGTGCCAGCAGTTTAAGTGACTACGGCTATGGCTACACCTTC
size: NA; D: TRBD1; V: TRBV30; J: TRBJ1-1; CDR3: CAWGRLWRDRGAPNTEAFF; DNA: TGTGCCTGGGGCCGTCTGTGGCGGGACAGGGGGGCCCCGAACACTGAAGCTTTCTTT
size: NA; D: TRBD2; V: TRBV24-1; J: TRBJ2-3; CDR3: CATSDLAGSTDTQYF; DNA: TGTGCCACCAGTGATTTAGCGGGGAGCACAGATACGCAGTATTTT
size: NA; D: TRBD1; V: TRBV28; J: TRBJ1-1; CDR3: CASSPTGTGETEAFF; DNA: TGTGCCAGCAGTCCGACCGGGACAGGGGAAACTGAAGCTTTCTTT
size: few; D: NA; V: TRBV7-2; J: TRBJ1-1; CDR3: CASSPPVLVRDTEAFF; DNA: TGTGCCAGCAGCCCACCCGTTCTGGTGCGTGACACTGAAGCTTTCTTT
size: NA; D: TRBD2; V: TRBV15; J: TRBJ2-2; CDR3: CATSRELTLLAGGGTGELFF; DNA: TGTGCCACCAGCAGAGAGTTGACGTTACTAGCGGGAGGAGGTACCGGGGAGCTGTTTTTT
size: NA; D: NA; V: TRBV19; J: TRBJ1-1; CDR3: CASSISLWNTEAFF; DNA: TGTGCCAGTAGTATATCGTTGTGGAACACTGAAGCTTTCTTT
size: NA; D: NA; V: TRBV19; J: TRBJ1-3; CDR3: CASSTRPGLPGNTIYF; DNA: TGTGCCAGTAGTACACGGCCCGGGTTACCAGGAAACACCATATATTTT
size: NA; D: NA; V: TRBV5-4; J: TRBJ2-1; CDR3: CASSLGEAEQFF; DNA: TGTGCCAGCAGCTTGGGGGAGGCTGAGCAGTTCTTC
size: NA; D: TRBD1; V: TRBV5-4; J: TRBJ1-1; CDR3: CASSLAFGTEDEAFF; DNA: TGTGCCAGCAGCTTGGCCTTTGGGACAGAAGATGAAGCTTTCTTT
size: once; D: NA; V: TRBV4-2; J: TRBJ2-7; CDR3: CASSQDLTGSQHEQYF; DNA: TGTGCCAGCAGCCAAGATCTGACCGGGAGTCAGCACGAGCAGTACTTC
size: NA; D: TRBD1; V: TRBV19; J: TRBJ2-2; CDR3: CASRMGDRDTGELFF; DNA: TGTGCCAGTAGGATGGGGGACAGGGACACCGGGGAGCTGTTTTTT
size: NA; D: TRBD1; V: TRBV18; J: TRBJ2-2; CDR3: CASSPPDRAVSTGELFF; DNA: TGTGCCAGCTCACCACCCGACAGGGCAGTTTCCACCGGGGAGCTGTTTTTT
size: few; D: NA; V: TRBV27; J: TRBJ2-7; CDR3: CASSYSSHYEQYF; DNA: TGTGCCAGCAGTTACTCTAGCCACTACGAGCAGTACTTC
size: NA; D: NA; V: TRBV29-1; J: TRBJ2-7; CDR3: CSVQVTSYEQYF; DNA: TGCAGCGTACAGGTAACCTCCTACGAGCAGTACTTC
size: once; D: TRBD1; V: TRBV6-5; J: TRBJ2-5; CDR3: CASRETGGKETQYF; DNA: TGTGCCAGCAGGGAGACAGGGGGGAAAGAGACCCAGTACTTC
size: NA; D: TRBD2; V: TRBV7-2; J: TRBJ2-2; CDR3: CASDSGGAFGELFF; DNA: TGTGCCAGCGACAGCGGGGGGGCCTTCGGGGAGCTGTTTTTT
size: once; D: TRBD2; V: TRBV10-3; J: TRBJ2-7; CDR3: CAIGAAGGPEQYF; DNA: TGTGCCATCGGGGCAGCGGGAGGTCCCGAGCAGTACTTC
size: NA; D: NA; V: TRBV3-1/TRBV3-2; J: TRBJ2-3; CDR3: CASSQGGRGGPPTDTQYF; DNA: TGTGCCAGCAGCCAAGGGGGTAGGGGGGGGCCCCCCACAGATACGCAGTATTTT
size: NA; D: TRBD1; V: TRBV6-5; J: TRBJ1-2; CDR3: CASSRYTTGNYGYTF; DNA: TGTGCCAGCAGCCGATACACGACAGGGAACTATGGCTACACCTTC
size: NA; D: TRBD1; V: TRBV7-2; J: TRBJ1-2; CDR3: CASSLGHTGGYGYTF; DNA: TGTGCCAGCAGCTTAGGTCACACAGGGGGCTATGGCTACACCTTC
size: NA; D: NA; V: TRBV5-1; J: TRBJ2-6; CDR3: CASRIQSGANVLTF; DNA: TGCGCCAGCAGGATTCAGTCTGGGGCCAACGTCCTGACTTTC
size: NA; D: TRBD1; V: TRBV2; J: TRBJ1-1; CDR3: CASRGQVNTEAFF; DNA: TGTGCCAGCAGGGGACAGGTGAACACTGAAGCTTTCTTT
size: NA; D: TRBD2; V: TRBV11-2; J: TRBJ2-1; CDR3: CASSLDLGGDEQFF; DNA: TGTGCCAGCAGCTTAGACCTCGGGGGGGATGAGCAGTTCTTC
size: NA; D: NA; V: TRBV27; J: TRBJ1-1; CDR3: CASSSPGGGGTEAFF; DNA: TGTGCCAGCAGTTCCCCAGGCGGGGGAGGCACTGAAGCTTTCTTT
size: once; D: NA; V: TRBV9; J: TRBJ1-5; CDR3: CASSVGGGNQPQHF; DNA: TGTGCCAGCAGCGTAGGGGGGGGGAATCAGCCCCAGCATTTT
size: NA; D: TRBD1; V: TRBV11-2; J: TRBJ1-2; CDR3: CASSLRDSSNYGYTF; DNA: TGTGCCAGCAGCCTGCGGGACAGCAGTAACTATGGCTACACCTTC
size: few; D: NA; V: TRBV5-1; J: TRBJ2-3; CDR3: CASSYLDRSTDTQYF; DNA: TGCGCCAGCAGCTACCTAGACAGGAGCACAGATACGCAGTATTTT
size: once; D: TRBD1; V: TRBV10-3; J: TRBJ1-5; CDR3: CATGQGDQPQHF; DNA: TGTGCCACCGGACAGGGAGATCAGCCCCAGCATTTT
size: NA; D: TRBD2; V: TRBV7-2; J: TRBJ2-1; CDR3: CASSFRGLAVQFF; DNA: TGTGCCAGCAGCTTCCGGGGACTAGCGGTTCAGTTCTTC
size: few; D: NA; V: TRBV20-1; J: TRBJ2-1; CDR3: CSATINEQFF; DNA: TGCAGTGCTACTATCAATGAGCAGTTCTTC
size: once; D: TRBD1; V: TRBV5-1; J: TRBJ2-7; CDR3: CASSSPRTGPNSYEQYF; DNA: TGCGCCAGCAGCTCTCCCCGGACAGGGCCCAACTCCTACGAGCAGTACTTC